This is a list of T cell receptor beta chains from one sample in a study of control samples from healthy donors and cancer patients. Libraries were prepared by immunoSEQ multiplex PCR; TCRdb keeps only in-frame clonotypes and omits some of them. This sample has 100,000 to 150,000 clones, with around nine tenths found just once. Input material: blood. All receptors come from a man aged 30 to 39 in good health. CDR3s include the opening cysteine and the closing phenylalanine or tryptophan. D genes are given only for firm matches. Part of the rows lack a size; the others show once, few, many or a class for expanded clones.

d_call clone_size j_call v_call cdr3_aa cdr3_nt
- - TRBJ1-1 TRBV15 CATRSGVNTEAFF TGTGCCACCAGATCAGGGGTGAACACTGAAGCTTTCTTT
TRBD2 - TRBJ2-5 TRBV4-2 CASSQEGGGSQETQYF TGTGCCAGCAGCCAAGAGGGCGGGGGTAGTCAAGAGACCCAGTACTTC
TRBD2 - TRBJ2-3 TRBV19 CASSETSGGRDTQYF TGTGCCAGTAGTGAGACTAGCGGGGGGCGAGATACGCAGTATTTT
- - TRBJ1-3 TRBV3-1/TRBV3-2 CASSQEGNTIYF TGTGCCAGCAGCCAAGAAGGAAACACCATATATTTT
- - TRBJ1-1 TRBV19 CASGYRDYMNTEAFF TGTGCCAGTGGCTACAGGGACTACATGAACACTGAAGCTTTCTTT
- once TRBJ2-2 TRBV6-4 CASRAADTGELFF TGTGCCAGCAGAGCGGCGGACACCGGGGAGCTGTTTTTT
- - TRBJ1-5 TRBV7-3 CASSLGVNQPQHF TGTGCCAGCAGCTTGGGGGTGAATCAGCCCCAGCATTTT
TRBD1 - TRBJ1-2 TRBV5-1 CASSFTGGNYGYTF TGCGCCAGCAGCTTCACAGGGGGCAACTATGGCTACACCTTC
- - TRBJ1-1 TRBV11-2 CASSFGNTEAFF TGTGCCAGCAGCTTTGGGAACACTGAAGCTTTCTTT
TRBD1 - TRBJ1-1 TRBV18 CASSPIGRDRGTEAFF TGTGCCAGCTCACCAATAGGGCGGGACAGAGGAACTGAAGCTTTCTTT
TRBD1 - TRBJ2-5 TRBV10-3 CAISSGTGVQETQYF TGTGCCATCAGTTCCGGGACAGGGGTACAGGAGACCCAGTACTTC
- - TRBJ2-1 TRBV18 CASSPKGNVYNEQFF TGTGCCAGCTCACCAAAGGGGAACGTCTACAATGAGCAGTTCTTC
- - TRBJ1-1 TRBV30 CAWSGQTNTEAFF TGTGCCTGGAGTGGACAGACGAACACTGAAGCTTTCTTT